The 27 T cell receptor beta chains presented below share a single source sample, sequenced in a study of blood T cell repertoires in COVID-19 (dated by TCRdb to 2019 to 2021). Libraries were constructed by the immunoSEQ multiplex PCR assay. TCRdb holds this immuneACCESS table with in-frame rearrangements only. Some clones are missing; in checked studies, unresolved V genes explain under half, and the rest has no known cause. The sample records 300,000 to 400,000 clones, more than 70% of which are singletons. Almost 3% of the sample is held by the ten biggest clonotypes. Sequencing was performed on peripheral blood. These receptors were collected from a man aged 30 to 39 with active or convalescent COVID-19.

In its sample, this clone was seen a few times. The chain is built from TRBV28 and TRBJ2-7; D call uncertain. Looked up from germline, CDR1 is MDHEN and CDR2 is SYDVKM. V shed 5 bases and J shed 6 bases, with 14 bases lying between them. The CDR3 consists of 13 residues. CDR3 sequence reads: CASSLSGDSEQYF. The CDR3 nucleotides read TGTGCCAGCAGTCTATCCGGAGATAGCGAGCAGTACTTC.

The chain joins TRBV20-1 to TRBJ2-5; D ambiguous. Germline CDR1 reads DFQATT; CDR2 reads SNEGSKA (reference sequence). The V and J ends lost 5 bases and 4 bases respectively, with 8 bases between them. CDR3 size: 11 residues. CDR3 nucleotides: TGCAGTGCTTGGCTCGCAGAGACCCAGTACTTC. It yields the protein CSAWLAETQYF.

The gene calls are TRBV6-2 or TRBV6-3 and TRBJ1-1, with 9 positions matching TRBD1. Germline values: CDR1 MNHEY, CDR2 SVGEGT. V gave up 5 bases and J gave up 8 bases; unmatched junction bases: 9. The CDR3 totals 14 residues. CDR3 loop: CASSTPGTGKEAFF. CDR3 nucleotide sequence: TGTGCCAGCAGTACCCCAGGGACAGGGAAGGAAGCTTTCTTT.

This clone has a single count. The CDR3 here is CASRQGGNEQFF. In nucleotides, the CDR3 is TGTGCCAGTAGGCAGGGAGGGAATGAGCAGTTCTTC. V is TRBV19 and J is TRBJ2-1; TRBD2 matches at 7 bases. J gave up 7 bases and V 6 bases, and 3 bases lay outside the gene matches. Germline CDR1 and CDR2: LNHDA and SQIVND (reference sequence). The CDR3 loop spans 12 amino acids.

V is TRBV30 and J is TRBJ1-2, with 9 bases lining up with TRBD1. CDR1 and CDR2 from the germline V gene are GTSNPN and SVGIG (reference sequence). Trimming took 0 bases from V and 3 from J; bases not matched to a gene: 8. The CDR3 runs to 16 residues. The CDR3 region is CAWSVGTGPGDYGYTF. The CDR3 bases are TGTGCCTGGAGTGTGGGGACAGGGCCCGGGGACTATGGCTACACCTTC.

This clone turned up a few times. V and J are TRBV5-1 and TRBJ1-6; the D is unclear. Germline assignment: CDR1 SGHRS and CDR2 YFSETQ. This CDR3 has 13 amino acids. V was trimmed by 5 bases and J by 7 bases, leaving 10 bases between them. The CDR3 region has the DNA TGCGCCAGCAGTTCTGCGGGGAATTCACCCCTCCACTTT. The encoded protein is CASSSAGNSPLHF.

This sequence joins TRBV28 and TRBJ2-5, with D hard to call. With 1 base removed from V and 2 bases from J, the gap between germline ends came to 5 bases. The CDR3 has 13 amino acids. Germline V CDR1 and CDR2: MDHEN, SYDVKM. For the CDR3, the DNA is TGTGCCAGCAGTTTATCCCTACAAGAGACCCAGTACTTC. This sequence encodes CASSLSLQETQYF.

V gene TRBV11-3 combines with J gene TRBJ2-7, with TRBD1 matching over 7 bases. CDR1 is SGHNT, CDR2 YENEEA, per germline. The trim removed 6 bases at V and 1 base at J, leaving 6 bases unmatched. The CDR3 consists of 14 residues. The CDR3 DNA reads TGTGCCAGCAGACGACAGGGTTTGTCCTACGAGCAGTACTTC. Protein sequence: CASRRQGLSYEQYF.

The chain has TRBV2 and TRBJ1-5, with D maybe TRBD1 (5 bases). Trimming shortened V by 9 bases and J by 2 bases, and 23 bases separated the two germline ends. The CDR3 contains 17 residues. Germline loops: CDR1 SNHLY, CDR2 FYNNEI. The CDR3 DNA reads as TGTGCCAGGTGTGAGCCGACAACGGGGACTCGCAATCAGCCCCAGCATTTT. Protein sequence: CARCEPTTGTRNQPQHF.

The gene calls are TRBV28 and TRBJ2-3, with TRBD2 identical over 12 bases. Germline CDR1 reads MDHEN; CDR2 reads SYDVKM. The V segment lost 3 bases and the J segment 5 bases; nucleotides outside the gene matches: 6. This CDR3 has 16 residues. Here the CDR3 DNA reads TGTGCCAGCAGTTTGGGACTAGCGGGTGTTGGAGATACGCAGTATTTT. It translates to CASSLGLAGVGDTQYF.

A single count supports this clone. This chain uses TRBV9 with TRBJ2-5; 11 bases are shared with TRBD2. CDR1 SGDLS and CDR2 YYNGEE come from the germline V gene. The CDR3 contains 15 residues. After removal of 5 bases from V and 2 bases from J, the junction contained 5 bases not matched to a gene. CDR3 amino acids: CASSPGLAVQETQYF. CDR3 DNA: TGTGCCAGCAGTCCGGGACTAGCGGTTCAAGAGACCCAGTACTTC.

This chain links TRBV7-2 with TRBJ1-5; 7 bases are a match to TRBD1. The CDR3 spans 15 residues. Germline values: CDR1 SGHTA, CDR2 FQGNSA. The V and J ends lost 6 bases and 0 bases, in that order; junction bases with no gene match: 5. The CDR3 protein is CASSTTGDSNQPQHF. The CDR3, as DNA: TGTGCCAGCAGTACAACAGGGGATAGCAATCAGCCCCAGCATTTT.

The chain carries TRBV7-6 and TRBJ2-2, with D uncertain. The V gene lost 1 base and the J gene lost 6 bases, with 12 bases spanning the gap. The length of the CDR3 is 15 residues. CDR1 and CDR2 (germline): SGHVS, FNYEAQ. CDR3 coding DNA: TGTGCCAGCAGCTTAGGCTTCGTCCGAGCCGGGGAGCTGTTTTTT. Translating it yields CASSLGFVRAGELFF.

V gene TRBV6-2 or TRBV6-3 combines with J gene TRBJ2-1; 9 bases agree with TRBD2. The CDR3 runs to 17 residues. The ends lost 0 bases at V and 4 bases at J; junction bases unmatched: 7. The germline gives CDR1 MNHEY, CDR2 SVGEGT. CDR3 protein: CASSYSPAGGIYNEQFF. In DNA form, the CDR3 reads TGTGCCAGCAGTTACTCCCCAGCGGGGGGAATTTACAATGAGCAGTTCTTC.

This clone has only a few counts. This sequence joins TRBV2 and TRBJ1-2; D remains unclear. V was clipped by 6 bases and J by 5 bases, with 19 bases between them. This CDR3 has 15 residues. Germline V gene lookup returns CDR1 SNHLY and CDR2 FYNNEI. Here the CDR3 reads CASRSLKGDGYGYTF. The CDR3 DNA follows: TGTGCCAGCAGATCCCTAAAAGGAGATGGGTATGGCTACACCTTC.

This chain links TRBV7-2 with TRBJ2-2; 10 bases are shared with TRBD2. V lost 3 bases, J lost 7 bases, and 11 bases stayed unmatched. The CDR3 extends over 17 amino acids. The germline V gene has CDR1 SGHTA and CDR2 FQGNSA. The CDR3: CASSFASGRASGGELFF. CDR3 coding DNA: TGTGCCAGCAGCTTCGCAAGCGGGAGGGCCTCTGGCGGGGAGCTGTTTTTT.

The rearrangement uses TRBV19 and TRBJ2-7; D call uncertain. The V gene lost 5 bases and the J gene lost 3 bases, with 14 bases spanning the gap. Germline lookup yields CDR1 LNHDA and CDR2 SQIVND (reference sequence). This CDR3 spans 14 amino acids. The CDR3 region is CASSVLFTSYEQYF. Written as DNA, the CDR3 is TGTGCCAGTAGTGTTCTCTTTACGAGCTACGAGCAGTACTTC.

The V and J genes are TRBV7-2 and TRBJ2-7; D might be TRBD2 (6 bases). CDR3 length: 15 amino acids. V dropped 5 bases and J dropped 3 bases, with 17 bases sitting between them. Germline V CDR1 and CDR2: SGHTA, FQGNSA. CDR3 sequence reads: CASSGAGTGGYEQYF. Written as DNA, the CDR3 is TGTGCCAGCAGCGGTGCCGGGACTGGTGGCTACGAGCAGTACTTC.

This chain links TRBV23-1 with TRBJ2-1; D remains unclear. TRBV23-1 is recorded as an ORF, its role being uncertain. V lost 0 bases and J lost 10, with 10 bases in between. This CDR3 has 13 residues. In DNA form, the CDR3 reads TGCGCCAGCAGTCAATCGGCCCACGGGGAGCAGTTCTTC. Encoded protein: CASSQSAHGEQFF.

V is TRBV4-3 and J is TRBJ2-7; TRBD1 matches 9 bases. Germline trimming cut 3 bases from V and 5 bases from J; bases unmatched to any gene: 11. Per the germline V gene, CDR1 is LGHNA and CDR2 is YSLEER. The CDR3 has 16 residues. The CDR3 DNA is TGCGCCAGCAGCCAGAAACCGGGACAGGGAGGTAACGAGCAGTACTTC. It codes for CASSQKPGQGGNEQYF.

The chain combines TRBV5-1 with TRBJ1-2; TRBD1 might be the D (6 bases). V was cut by 2 bases and J by 4 bases, with 12 bases left in between. Per the germline V gene, CDR1 is SGHRS and CDR2 is YFSETQ. This CDR3 comprises 14 residues. CDR3 protein: CASSFPGTRYGYTF. CDR3 bases: TGCGCCAGCAGCTTTCCGGGGACACGCTATGGCTACACCTTC.

This clone was observed a handful of times. The chain combines TRBV18 with TRBJ2-2; 7 bases match TRBD1. This CDR3 has 16 amino acids. The germline CDR1 and CDR2 sequences are KGHSH and LQKENI. V lost 4 bases, J lost 2 bases, and 7 bases stayed unmatched. CDR3 residues: CASSLGQVVNTGELFF. In DNA, the CDR3 is TGTGCCAGCTCACTAGGACAGGTTGTTAACACCGGGGAGCTGTTTTTT.

The CDR3 here is CASARRSFQGYTF. The DNA for the CDR3 is TGTGCCTCGGCGAGGAGGTCCTTTCAGGGCTACACCTTC. The chain couples TRBV30 to TRBJ1-2; no reliable D call. With 7 bases removed from V and 8 bases from J, the gap between germline ends came to 20 bases. Per germline, CDR1 GTSNPN and CDR2 SVGIG (reference sequence). This CDR3 comprises 13 residues.

The V gene is TRBV7-9, the J gene TRBJ1-1; no clear D. Between the trimmed V and J ends, which lost 3 bases and 0 bases, there was a span of 8 bases. CDR3 length: 14 residues. The germline V gene encodes CDR1 SEHNR and CDR2 FQNEAQ (reference sequence). CDR3 DNA sequence: TGTGCCAGCAGCTTCGCGGGGATGAACACTGAAGCTTTCTTT. It codes for CASSFAGMNTEAFF. Supplemented by reference TRBV7-9 and TRBJ1-1, the full variable domain reads DTGVSQNPRHKITKRGQNVTFRCDPISEHNRLYWYRQTLGQGPEFLTYFQNEAQLEKSRLLSDRFSAERPKGSFSTLEIQRTEQGDSAMYLCASSFAGMNTEAFFGQGTRLTVV.

The chain recombines TRBV5-1 with TRBJ1-4; no definite D call. Germline values: CDR1 SGHRS, CDR2 YFSETQ. V was shortened by 0 bases and J by 1 base, with 10 bases between the two germline ends. The length of the CDR3 is 16 residues. CDR3 bases: TGCGCCAGCAGCTTGGGTGTCGGACTAACTAATGAAAAACTGTTTTTT. Amino acids: CASSLGVGLTNEKLFF.

V gene TRBV4-2 combines with J gene TRBJ1-2; TRBD1 agrees at 8 bases. Looked up from germline, CDR1 is LGHNA and CDR2 is YNFKEQ. The CDR3 sequence is 19 residues long. V was pared by 4 bases and J by 2 bases, with 18 bases of the junction left unmatched. The CDR3 nucleotides are TGTGCCAGCAGCCGGTCGGGTGGGCAGGGGGCGAGAAACAACTATGGCTACACCTTC. It yields the protein CASSRSGGQGARNNYGYTF.

The chain carries TRBV12-3 or TRBV12-4 and TRBJ1-2; a weak D match, TRBD1 (5 bases). This CDR3 comprises 13 residues. V was shortened by 5 bases and J by 4 bases, with 11 bases between the two germline ends. CDR3 protein: CASSISGGYGYTF. The CDR3 DNA is TGTGCCAGCAGTATCTCGGGGGGCTATGGCTACACCTTC.